The 16 T cell receptor beta chains below come from one sample, sequenced in a study of chronic HIV infection and antiretroviral therapy. Each CDR3 protein is one row after TCRdb ran MiXCR on the 5' RACE reads. The sample includes some 37,000 distinct CDR3 sequences, roughly 8.8% of them seen just once. Material for sequencing was peripheral blood. All receptors derive from an adult who had HIV and had not received antiretroviral therapy, or was an uninfected healthy control (not recorded which).

There are many counts of this clonotype. The J gene is TRBJ2-3, the V gene TRBV28; the D gene is possibly TRBD1 (5 bases). The CDR3 sequence is 12 residues long. V was clipped by 4 bases and J by 4 bases, with 6 bases between them. CDR1 and CDR2 (germline): MDHEN, SYDVKM. The CDR3 here is CASSYRPDTQYF. The CDR3 DNA sequence: TGTGCCAGCAGTTACAGGCCAGATACGCAGTATTTT.

J is TRBJ2-1 and V is TRBV2; TRBD2 matches 11 bases. The V and J ends lost 6 bases and 9 bases, in that order; junction bases with no gene match: 10. The germline V gene encodes CDR1 SNHLY and CDR2 FYNNEI. This CDR3 comprises 15 residues. The CDR3 sequence is CASRLLAGVESEQFF. In DNA form, the CDR3 reads TGTGCCAGCAGGCTACTAGCGGGAGTCGAGAGTGAGCAGTTCTTC.

This clonotype was recorded many times. The chain's CDR3 is CASSPGTGKFPLHF. The CDR3 bases are TGTGCCAGCAGCCCGGGGACAGGGAAATTTCCCCTCCACTTT. The chain has TRBV7-9 and TRBJ1-6; TRBD1 matches at 9 bases. The CDR3 extends over 14 amino acids. The V gene's germline CDR1 is SEHNR and CDR2 FQNEAQ (reference sequence). Trimming at V came to 5 bases and at J to 13 bases, leaving 9 bases not matched to a gene.

In this sample, this clonotype turned up many times. The chain is built from TRBV6-1 and TRBJ2-7; 8 bases are a match to TRBD2. J was trimmed by 2 bases and V by 6 bases; bases with no gene match: 9. CDR3 length: 15 amino acids. The germline gives CDR1 MNHNS, CDR2 SASEGT. CDR3 nucleotide sequence: TGTGCCAGCAGGCCCCGGGAGGGCCGTACCTACGAGCAGTACTTC. Its translation is CASRPREGRTYEQYF.

This clonotype showed up just a few times. This chain connects TRBV20-1 to TRBJ2-5; either TRBD1 or TRBD2 may supply D (6 bases each). Trimming removed 6 bases from V and 4 bases from J, with 12 bases in between. CDR3 length equals 12 residues. CDR1 DFQATT and CDR2 SNEGSKA come from the germline V gene (reference sequence). The CDR3 bases are TGCAGTGCGTCGGAGGGGGGAGAGACCCAGTACTTC. The encoded protein is CSASEGGETQYF.

The chain joins TRBV7-9 to TRBJ2-5; 9 bases line up with TRBD1. The V and J ends lost 5 bases and 3 bases, in that order; junction bases with no gene match: 7. CDR1 is SEHNR and CDR2 is FQNEAQ in the germline V gene (reference sequence). The CDR3 loop spans 15 amino acids. The CDR3 nucleotides read TGTGCCAGCAGCCGATGGACAGGGGATGAAGAGACCCAGTACTTC. As protein: CASSRWTGDEETQYF.

The rearrangement uses TRBV7-9 and TRBJ2-7, with D possibly being TRBD1 or TRBD2 (5 bases each). CDR1 is SEHNR and CDR2 is FQNEAQ in the germline V gene (reference sequence). CDR3 length: 12 amino acids. Trimming removed 5 bases at V and 3 bases at J, with 8 bases between. The CDR3 DNA is TGTGCCAGCAGCCCGGGGCACTACGAGCAGTACTTC. Amino acids: CASSPGHYEQYF. The variable domain in full, with the rest retrieved from reference TRBV7-9 and TRBJ2-7, is DTGVSQNPRHKITKRGQNVTFRCDPISEHNRLYWYRQTLGQGPEFLTYFQNEAQLEKSRLLSDRFSAERPKGSFSTLEIQRTEQGDSAMYLCASSPGHYEQYFGPGTRLTVT.

This clonotype was recorded only once. The rearrangement joins TRBV6-2 or TRBV6-3 to TRBJ1-1; D remains unclear. With 5 bases removed from V and 1 base from J, the gap between germline ends came to 8 bases. Germline V CDR1 and CDR2: MNHEY, SVGEGT. The CDR3 length is 13 residues. CDR3: CASSRVQNTEAFF. The CDR3 coding sequence is TGTGCCAGCAGTCGTGTTCAGAACACTGAAGCTTTCTTT.

A few counts support this clonotype. The rearrangement uses TRBV28 and TRBJ2-7; tentatively, D is TRBD1 (6 bases). This CDR3 region has 13 residues. The V gene's germline CDR1 is MDHEN and CDR2 SYDVKM. The ends were cut back, 3 bases at V and 5 bases at J, with 11 bases in the middle. The CDR3 nucleotides are TGTGCCAGCAGTTTCTCAGGGGAACACGAGCAGTACTTC. This encodes CASSFSGEHEQYF. Full variable domain (rest looked up from reference TRBV28 and TRBJ2-7): DVKVTQSSRYLVKRTGEKVFLECVQDMDHENMFWYRQDPGLGLRLIYFSYDVKMKEKGDIPEGYSVSREKKERFSLILESASTNQTSMYLCASSFSGEHEQYFGPGTRLTVT.

This clonotype was counted a few times. V is TRBV12-3 or TRBV12-4 and J is TRBJ1-2, with 7 positions matching TRBD1. This CDR3 has 14 residues. V was clipped by 6 bases and J by 3 bases; unmatched bases: 7. The CDR3 coding sequence is TGTGCCAGCAGAAAGACAGGGATTGACTATGGCTACACCTTC. Translation: CASRKTGIDYGYTF.

The rearrangement uses TRBV5-5 and TRBJ1-1, with 7 bases that match TRBD1. The length of the CDR3 is 14 residues. CDR1 SGHKS and CDR2 YYEKEE come from the germline V gene (reference sequence). The trim removed 4 bases at V and 4 bases at J, leaving 7 bases unmatched. This chain's CDR3 is CASSPGDSGTEAFF. The CDR3 DNA sequence: TGTGCCAGCAGCCCGGGGGACAGTGGCACTGAAGCTTTCTTT.

This clonotype appeared a few times. The gene calls are TRBV28 and TRBJ2-1; D gene ambiguous. CDR1 is MDHEN and CDR2 is SYDVKM in the germline V gene. The CDR3 has 14 residues. The V and J ends lost 0 bases and 8 bases respectively, with 11 bases between them. CDR3 region: CASSLWESPHEQFF. CDR3 DNA: TGTGCCAGCAGTTTATGGGAGTCCCCCCATGAGCAGTTCTTC.

CDR3 residues: CASSDRTGQETQYF. The DNA for the CDR3 is TGCGCCAGCAGTGACCGGACAGGGCAAGAGACCCAGTACTTC. This sequence joins TRBV10-1 and TRBJ2-5; 8 nucleotides align to TRBD1. The CDR3 is made up of 14 amino acids. Germline V lookup: CDR1 WNHNN, CDR2 SYGVQD (reference sequence). V shed 3 bases, J shed 2 bases, and the junction held 2 bases outside the gene matches.

This clonotype was observed at least ten times. The rearrangement joins TRBV4-1 to TRBJ2-4; the match to TRBD2 covers 7 bases. The CDR3 is 17 residues long. V lost 0 bases to trimming and J lost 2 bases; unmatched junction nucleotides: 7. Germline CDR1 is MGHRA and CDR2 is YSYEKL. The CDR3 is CASSQDRLAVPKNIQYF. The CDR3 DNA is TGCGCCAGCAGCCAAGATCGGCTAGCGGTTCCCAAAAACATTCAGTACTTC.

There are many counts of this clonotype. This chain links TRBV28 with TRBJ1-1, with TRBD1 matching 7 bases. This CDR3 has 16 amino acids. Trimming cost V 4 bases and J 1 base; bases outside gene matches: 9. The germline V gene encodes CDR1 MDHEN and CDR2 SYDVKM. The CDR3 DNA is TGTGCCAGCAGTTCCGGACAGGTATCGCCGAACACTGAAGCTTTCTTT. Its protein is CASSSGQVSPNTEAFF.

This clonotype showed up many times. This chain links TRBV28 with TRBJ2-3, with D perhaps given as TRBD1 or TRBD2 (5 bases each). This CDR3 has 15 residues. The germline V gene encodes CDR1 MDHEN and CDR2 SYDVKM. V dropped 5 bases and J dropped 7 bases, with 19 bases sitting between them. The CDR3 loop is CASSPPGPTFYTQYF. The CDR3 region has the DNA TGTGCCAGCAGTCCCCCGGGACCGACTTTTTATACGCAGTATTTT.